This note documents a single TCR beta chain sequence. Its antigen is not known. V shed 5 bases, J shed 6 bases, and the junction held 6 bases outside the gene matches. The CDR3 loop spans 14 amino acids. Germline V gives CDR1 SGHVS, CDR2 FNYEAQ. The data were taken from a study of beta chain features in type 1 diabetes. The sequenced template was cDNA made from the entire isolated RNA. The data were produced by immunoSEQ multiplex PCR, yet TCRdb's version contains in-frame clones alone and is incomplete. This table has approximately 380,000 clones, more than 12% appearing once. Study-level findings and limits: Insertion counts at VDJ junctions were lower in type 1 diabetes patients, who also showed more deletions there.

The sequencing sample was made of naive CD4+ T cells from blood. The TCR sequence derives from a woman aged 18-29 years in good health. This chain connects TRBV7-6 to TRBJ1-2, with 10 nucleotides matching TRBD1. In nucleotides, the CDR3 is TGTGCCAGCAGCCCCCGGACAGGGGGGGATGGCTACACCTTC. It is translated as CASSPRTGGDGYTF.